The entry below gives a single T cell receptor beta chain sequence along with its context. This record comes from a study of cytomegalovirus exposure and HLA in healthy donors. Profiling relied on immunoSEQ multiplex PCR, and the TCRdb table lists in-frame clones only, not all of them. The sample has about 130,000 clones, 89% seen once; the top ten hold around 1.1%. The clonotype comes from a young woman in good health and CMV-seronegative. Material for sequencing was PBMCs.

The CDR3 DNA reads as TGTGCCAGCAGCCCGGGGGATTCATCCTACGAGCAGTACTTC. Residues: CASSPGDSSYEQYF. The chain is built from TRBV9 and TRBJ2-7; TRBD2 is a possible D gene (6 bases). Trimming stripped 4 bases from V and 1 base from J, with 12 bases between. From germline, CDR1 is SGDLS and CDR2 YYNGEE. CDR3 length: 14 amino acids.